The clone carrying this T cell receptor (beta chain) was picked up a small number of times. Its antigen remains unidentified. J gave up 6 bases and V 5 bases, and 6 bases lay outside the gene matches. This CDR3 has 13 residues. Looked up from germline, CDR1 is SGHNT and CDR2 is YENEEA. The record originates from a study of cytomegalovirus exposure and HLA in healthy donors. PCR primers comprised 60 Vbeta and 13 Jbeta primers. Using immunoSEQ multiplex PCR, the repertoire was profiled, and TCRdb retains in-frame clones only, with some absent. The sample contains approximately 190,000 clones, over 70% of which appear only once. Broader study findings: An Asian-associated ancestry cluster reportedly showed fewer N-insertions than the approximately 620-donor mean in a later analysis.

This chain connects TRBV11-3 to TRBJ1-1; TRBD1 matches 7 bases. This sequence originates from a man between 45 and 60 years old in good health and CMV-seronegative. Material: PBMCs. The CDR3 DNA sequence: TGTGCCAGCAGCCCTGACAGGGTTTCTGAAGCTTTCTTT. Translating it yields CASSPDRVSEAFF.